These T cell receptor beta chains were read from a single sample in a study of glioma-infiltrating T cells after dendritic cell vaccination. The repertoire was sequenced with immunoSEQ multiplex PCR; TCRdb's copy has only in-frame clones and lacks some. This table has about 92,000 clones, 86% appearing once. The sequenced sample was blood, obtained before dendritic cell vaccination. All receptors derive from a human donor with glioblastoma. CDR3s include the opening cysteine and the closing phenylalanine or tryptophan. A D gene is named only where the DNA matches it firmly. Not all rows give a size; the values are once, few, many and, for expanded clones, a class.

>-|TRBD1|TRBJ2-7|TRBV25-1
TGTGCCAGCAGTGAATGGGGACAGGGTTCTGGGCAGTACTTC
CASSEWGQGSGQYF
>-|-|TRBJ2-1|TRBV4-1
TGCGCCAGCAGCCACCGGGACATAGAGGGTGAGCAGTTCTTC
CASSHRDIEGEQFF
>-|TRBD1|TRBJ2-5|TRBV6-5
TGTGCCAGCAAACAGACACAAGGACAGGGTCGGGCGTACTTC
CASKQTQGQGRAYF
>-|-|TRBJ2-7|TRBV5-1
TGCGCCAGCAGCTTACAGGGTTACGAGCAGTACTTC
CASSLQGYEQYF
>-|TRBD1|TRBJ2-7|TRBV5-1
TGCGCCAGCAGCTTGGGGGACAGGGTCACGTCCTACGAGCAGTACTTC
CASSLGDRVTSYEQYF
>-|-|TRBJ2-7|TRBV6-1
TGTGCCAGCACTGACAGGACGGGAGAGCAGTACTTC
CASTDRTGEQYF
>-|-|TRBJ1-1|TRBV2
TGTGCCAGCAAGGGGTTCGGTACGAACACTGAAGCTTTCTTT
CASKGFGTNTEAFF
>-|-|TRBJ2-7|TRBV5-4
TGTGCCAGCAGCCCGGATGCCAGGGGCGAGCAGTACTTC
CASSPDARGEQYF
>-|-|TRBJ2-1|TRBV4-2
TGTGCCAGCAGCCAAGGGCAGGGTCTAGTCGAGCAGTTCTTC
CASSQGQGLVEQFF
>-|-|TRBJ1-2|TRBV6-5
TGTGCCAGCAGTTACGACAGGCGAAACTATGGCTACACCTTC
CASSYDRRNYGYTF
>-|TRBD2|TRBJ2-5|TRBV5-4
TGTGCCAGCAGCTTGAGGGGACTAGAAGAGACCCAGTACTTC
CASSLRGLEETQYF
>-|TRBD2|TRBJ2-2|TRBV6-1
TGTGCCAGCAGTTTAGGGAGGGCCGGGGAGCTGTTTTTT
CASSLGRAGELFF
>-|TRBD1|TRBJ2-2|TRBV7-7
TGTGCCAGCAGCCCCGGGACAGGATCCACCGGGGAGCTGTTTTTT
CASSPGTGSTGELFF
>-|TRBD2|TRBJ2-3|TRBV9
TGTGCCAGCAGCGCTACCGGGACAGAGACTAGCGGGGGGGATAGCACAGATACGCAGTATTTT
CASSATGTETSGGDSTDTQYF
>-|TRBD2|TRBJ2-1|TRBV6-4
TGTGCCAGCAGTGCGAGCGGGGGGGTCGAGATTGAGCAGTTCTTC
CASSASGGVEIEQFF
>-|-|TRBJ2-5|TRBV7-2
TGTGCCAGCAGCTTTGGGCTAAAAGAGACCCAGTACTTC
CASSFGLKETQYF
>-|-|TRBJ1-1|TRBV5-4
TGTGCCAGCAGCTTGGAGATACAGAACACTGAAGCTTTCTTT
CASSLEIQNTEAFF
>-|TRBD2|TRBJ2-7|TRBV28
TGTGCCAGCAGTTTCTCTAGCGGATACCCCTACGAGCAGTACTTC
CASSFSSGYPYEQYF
>-|-|TRBJ2-2|TRBV5-1
TGCGCCAGCAGCTTGGTGCGGACGAACACCGGGGAGCTGTTTTTT
CASSLVRTNTGELFF
>-|-|TRBJ2-7|TRBV5-1
TGCGCCAGCAGCACGACAGTGAACTACGAGCAGTACTTC
CASSTTVNYEQYF
>-|TRBD2|TRBJ2-7|TRBV6-5
TGTGCCAGCAAGATAGCGGGGGGACCCCTGGAGCAGTACTTC
CASKIAGGPLEQYF
>-|-|TRBJ2-5|TRBV13
TGTGCCAGCAGCATCGGGACTCTAGTAGCCCAACAAGAGACCCAGTACTTC
CASSIGTLVAQQETQYF
>-|TRBD1|TRBJ1-2|TRBV27
TGTGCCAGCAGTTTTACAGGGGACCTCTATGGCTACACCTTC
CASSFTGDLYGYTF
>-|-|TRBJ2-5|TRBV28
TGTGCCAGCAAAGGAGGGGAAGAGACCCAGTACTTC
CASKGGEETQYF
>-|TRBD1|TRBJ1-2|TRBV7-2
TGTGCCAGCAGCCCGGCTATGGACAGGGCCTATGGCTACACCTTC
CASSPAMDRAYGYTF
>once|-|TRBJ2-1|TRBV25-1
TGTGCCAGCAGTGAATACGGGAGCTACAATGAGCAGTTCTTC
CASSEYGSYNEQFF
>-|TRBD1|TRBJ2-5|TRBV7-6
TGTGCCAGCAGCAATCTACAGACAGGGGGCCAAGAGACCCAGTACTTC
CASSNLQTGGQETQYF
>-|-|TRBJ2-3|TRBV7-2
TGTGCCAGCAGCTTAGATGGGCTACCTAGCACAGATACGCAGTATTTT
CASSLDGLPSTDTQYF
>-|TRBD2|TRBJ2-3|TRBV5-4
TGTGCCAGCACCCTTCGGGGGGAAGATACGCAGTATTTT
CASTLRGEDTQYF
>-|-|TRBJ2-1|TRBV9
TGTGCCAGCAGCGTAGGCGACTACAATGAGCAGTTCTTC
CASSVGDYNEQFF
>-|TRBD1|TRBJ1-4|TRBV7-6
TGTGCCAGCAGCTTAGCGGACAGGACTGAAAAACTGTTTTTT
CASSLADRTEKLFF
>-|-|TRBJ2-7|TRBV21-1
TGTGCCAGCAGCAAAGCGCTGGCAGGCAGTGCCTACGAGCAGTACTTC
CASSKALAGSAYEQYF
>-|-|TRBJ1-5|TRBV28
TGTGCCACCTCCGAGGATCAGCCCCAGCATTTT
CATSEDQPQHF
>-|TRBD2|TRBJ2-1|TRBV5-6
TGTGCCAGCAGCTTAGGCAGGGGGATGGCTAGCGGGAGGGCCAATGAGCAGTTCTTC
CASSLGRGMASGRANEQFF
>-|-|TRBJ1-2|TRBV11-1
TGTGCCACCGACCGGGGAGGGGGCTATGGCTACACCTTC
CATDRGGGYGYTF
>-|-|TRBJ2-7|TRBV28
TGTGCCAGCAGTTTATATCCGGACTCTACCTACGAGCAGTACTTC
CASSLYPDSTYEQYF
>few|-|TRBJ2-3|TRBV2
TGTGCCAGCAGTGGCCTGGACTATTTGGGCCCAGATACGCAGTATTTT
CASSGLDYLGPDTQYF
>-|TRBD2|TRBJ2-1|TRBV12-5
TGTGCTAGTGGTTATGGGACTAGCAGGGGGAATGAGCAGTTCTTC
CASGYGTSRGNEQFF
>-|-|TRBJ1-2|TRBV7-8
TGTGCCAGCAGCTTAGGACTTGAGAAAAACTATGGCTACACCTTC
CASSLGLEKNYGYTF
>-|-|TRBJ2-5|TRBV15
TGTGCCACCAGCAGAGGGCAGGGAGAGACCCAGTACTTC
CATSRGQGETQYF
>-|-|TRBJ1-5|TRBV21-1
TGTGCCAGCAGCAAAGCCGACGGGAGCAATCAGCCCCAGCATTTT
CASSKADGSNQPQHF
>-|TRBD1|TRBJ2-5|TRBV6-5
TGTGCCAGCAGACGAACAGGGGGCCGAGAGACCCAGTACTTC
CASRRTGGRETQYF
>-|-|TRBJ2-6|TRBV7-9
TGTGCCAGCAGCTTGGGCCAGCCAAGCTCTGGGGCCAACGTCCTGACTTTC
CASSLGQPSSGANVLTF
>-|TRBD2|TRBJ2-1|TRBV18
TGTGCCAGCTCCCCTAACTTAGCGGGGGGAAACAATGAGCAGTTCTTC
CASSPNLAGGNNEQFF
>-|-|TRBJ2-7|TRBV7-2
TGTGCCAGCAGTTTGGTTACTTCCGACGAGCAGTACTTC
CASSLVTSDEQYF
>-|TRBD2|TRBJ2-1|TRBV7-6
TGTGCCAGCAGCTTAAGACTAGCGGGAGGGCCTAGGAATGAGCAGTTCTTC
CASSLRLAGGPRNEQFF
>few|-|TRBJ2-2|TRBV4-1
TGCGCCAGCAGCCAAGATCGATGGGAGGGGGGGAACACCGGGGAGCTGTTTTTT
CASSQDRWEGGNTGELFF
>-|TRBD2|TRBJ2-5|TRBV9
TGTGCCAGCAGCGGGACTAGCGGGAGAGTGGAGACCCAGTACTTC
CASSGTSGRVETQYF
>-|TRBD2|TRBJ2-1|TRBV29-1
TGCAGCGTTGATCCAACTAGCGGGGCGAAGAGTGAGCAGTTCTTC
CSVDPTSGAKSEQFF
>-|-|TRBJ1-1|TRBV20-1
TGCAGTGCTAGCAAGGGGACTGAAGCTTTCTTT
CSASKGTEAFF
>-|-|TRBJ2-1|TRBV18
TGTGCCAGCTCACCACCGCAGGGGAGCTCCTACAATGAGCAGTTCTTC
CASSPPQGSSYNEQFF
>-|-|TRBJ1-1|TRBV27
TGTGCCAGCAGTCCATACAGTAGTCACACTGAAGCTTTCTTT
CASSPYSSHTEAFF
>-|-|TRBJ2-7|TRBV15
TGTGCCACCAGCAGAGGCGGAACTGGCGGGACAGTAGGGAGGAAGGGCTCCTACGAGCAGTACTTC
CATSRGGTGGTVGRKGSYEQYF
>-|-|TRBJ2-7|TRBV5-1
TGCGCCAGCAGCTTGGGAGTGGGGACTTACGAGCAGTACTTC
CASSLGVGTYEQYF